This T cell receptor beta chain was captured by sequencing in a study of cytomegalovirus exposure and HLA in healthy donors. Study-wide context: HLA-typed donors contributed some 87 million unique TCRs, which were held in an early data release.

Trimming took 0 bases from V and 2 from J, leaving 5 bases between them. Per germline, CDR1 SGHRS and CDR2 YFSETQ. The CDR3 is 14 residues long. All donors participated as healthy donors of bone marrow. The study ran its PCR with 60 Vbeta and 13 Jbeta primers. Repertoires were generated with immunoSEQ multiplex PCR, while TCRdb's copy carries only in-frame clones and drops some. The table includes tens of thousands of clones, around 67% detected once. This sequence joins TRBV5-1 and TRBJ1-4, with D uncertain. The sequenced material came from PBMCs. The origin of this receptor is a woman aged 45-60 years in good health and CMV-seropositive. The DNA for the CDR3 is TGCGCCAGCAGCTTGGAGAGCACTAATGAAAAACTGTTTTTT. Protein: CASSLESTNEKLFF.